This T cell receptor beta chain was profiled in a study of cytomegalovirus exposure and HLA in healthy donors. About the research overall: The same platform used for the 666 first-cohort repertoires was also used for the 120 or so validation repertoires, as a later analysis reported.

Study-level points and caveats: With high specificity and sensitivity, the classifier reportedly diagnosed cytomegalovirus status. Clusters of TCRs from the first cohort tended to co-occur in the roughly 120 validation repertoires (as a later analysis found).

There are 14 residues in the CDR3. Looked up from germline, CDR1 is MGHDK and CDR2 is SYGVNS. V lost 9 bases to trimming and J lost 0 bases, with 12 bases between them. On this clone itself: Its specificity is not known.

Here immunoSEQ multiplex PCR was the method, and the copy in TCRdb shows in-frame clones only, minus some. The sample records 250,000 to 400,000 clones, roughly 90% being singletons. Sequenced: PBMCs. The clonotype originates from a man aged 25-40 years in good health and CMV-seronegative. The chain carries TRBV25-1 and TRBJ1-5; no firm D call. CDR3 in DNA: TGTGCCAGGGACTGGGCCGATAGCAATCAGCCCCAGCATTTT. It yields the protein CARDWADSNQPQHF.